This entry describes one T cell receptor beta chain. The antigen remains unidentified. In germline, CDR1 is KGHSH, CDR2 LQKENI. The CDR3 is made up of 14 amino acids. Trimming removed 4 bases at V and 8 bases at J, with 17 bases between. This entry is derived from a study of T cells in localized non-small cell lung cancer. Assay used: immunoSEQ multiplex PCR; TCRdb lists only in-frame clones, some missing. This sample carries 20,000 to 25,000 clones, roughly 90% of them seen once, and the ten largest clones take 13% to 15%. Broader study findings: Exceeding tumor, uninvolved adjacent lung had the highest T cell clonality.

Sequences were derived from peripheral blood, sampled before any cancer treatment. The V gene is TRBV18, the J gene TRBJ1-2, with D possibly TRBD1 on 6 matching bases. The clonotype originates from a man between 40 and 69 years old with stage III squamous cell lung carcinoma. CDR3 sequence: CASSLGEQGGGYTF. The CDR3 nucleotides are TGTGCCAGCTCACTCGGCGAACAGGGTGGAGGCTACACCTTC.